This T cell receptor (beta chain) was sequenced during a study of glioma-infiltrating T cells after dendritic cell vaccination. Assay used: immunoSEQ multiplex PCR; TCRdb lists only in-frame clones, some missing. The sample lists around 83,000 clones, around 85% seen once, with over 6.5% in the top ten. Germline-derived CDR1 and CDR2 are GTSNPN and SVGIG (reference sequence). Trimming pared 1 base from V and 5 bases from J, leaving 14 bases between. The CDR3 runs 14 residues. Time point here: after dendritic cell vaccination, including at tumor progression/relapse. Selection required adequate fresh-frozen tumor tissue plus more than two years' survival data.

The rearrangement links TRBV30 to TRBJ1-1, with a weak D call TRBD1 (5 bases). The specimen comprised blood, sampled after dendritic cell vaccination. This sequence originates from a human donor with glioblastoma. For the CDR3, the DNA is TGTGCCTGGAGTGGGGGGGAACGGGAAACTGAAGCTTTCTTT. This codes for CAWSGGERETEAFF. Based on the CDR3 plus reference TRBV30 and TRBJ1-1, the full variable domain is SQTIHQWPATLVQPVGSPLSLECTVEGTSNPNLYWYRQAAGRGLQLLFYSVGIGQISSEVPQNLSASRPQDRQFILSSKKLLLSDSGFYLCAWSGGERETEAFFGQGTRLTVV.